Below, 27 T cell receptor beta chains from the same sample are listed, as sequenced in a study of PD-L1 blockade in urothelial cancer. Produced via immunoSEQ multiplex PCR; TCRdb's table is partial and in-frame only. The top ten clones hold 16% of a sample with about 51,000 clones, around 88% of them seen once. The source material was PBMCs, sampled around atezolizumab (anti-PD-L1) treatment. The receptors shown here come from a man aged 55 to 70 with urothelial cancer.

The count of this clone is one. The V gene is TRBV5-1, the J gene TRBJ1-3; 7 bases are a match to TRBD1. The CDR3 has 15 amino acids. Germline-derived CDR1 and CDR2 are SGHRS and YFSETQ. The junction had 1 base not matched to a gene; V was cut back by 0 bases and J by 1 base. This CDR3 reads CASSLGDRSGNTIYF. Here the CDR3 DNA reads TGCGCCAGCAGCTTGGGGGACAGATCTGGAAACACCATATATTTT.

The chain employs TRBV5-3 and TRBJ2-4; D ambiguous. TRBV5-3 is labeled an ORF, and its function is uncertain. CDR3 length equals 11 residues. V lost 4 bases, J lost 4 bases, and 3 bases lay in between. CDR3 sequence (DNA): TGTGCCAGAAGCCTGAAAAACATTCAGTACTTC. Its protein product is CARSLKNIQYF.

The chain links TRBV18 to TRBJ1-4, with TRBD1 matching over 11 bases. From germline, CDR1 is KGHSH and CDR2 LQKENI. This CDR3 has 16 amino acids. V shed 3 bases and J 0 bases; nucleotides not matched to a gene: 0. The CDR3 sequence is CASSPGQGATNEKLFF. The CDR3 bases are TGTGCCAGCTCACCGGGACAGGGGGCAACTAATGAAAAACTGTTTTTT.

This chain links TRBV6-5 with TRBJ1-1; D ambiguous. Trimming left V 6 bases short and J 0 bases short, with 8 bases between. This CDR3 has 13 residues. Germline V gene data show CDR1 as MNHEY and CDR2 as SVGAGI. The DNA of the CDR3 is TGTGCCAGCAGGATAGTTTTGAACACTGAAGCTTTCTTT. Protein sequence: CASRIVLNTEAFF.

The chain uses TRBV5-1 and TRBJ2-2; 7 bases fit TRBD1. V lost 4 bases and J lost 3; bases outside the gene matches: 9. CDR3 length equals 16 residues. Germline CDR1 and CDR2: SGHRS and YFSETQ. CDR3 sequence (DNA): TGCGCCAGCAGCCTGGGGGACAGTGGTCACACCGGGGAGCTGTTTTTT. This encodes CASSLGDSGHTGELFF.

A single count supports this clone. The J gene is TRBJ2-2, the V gene TRBV4-2, with 8 bases that match TRBD1. The CDR3 runs to 16 residues. Germline V lookup: CDR1 LGHNA, CDR2 YNFKEQ. With 4 bases clipped from V and 6 bases from J, the junction kept 10 bases outside the gene matches. CDR3 coding DNA: TGTGCCAGCAGCCCAGGAGACAGGGGACGACCCGGGGAGCTGTTTTTT. Protein: CASSPGDRGRPGELFF.

V gene TRBV6-6 combines with J gene TRBJ2-7; TRBD2 agrees at 11 bases. CDR1 and CDR2 from the germline V gene are MNHNY and SVGAGI (reference sequence). The CDR3 runs to 14 residues. V lost 6 bases to trimming and J lost 1 base; unmatched junction nucleotides: 2. The CDR3 sequence: CASSLAGGSYEQYF. CDR3 bases: TGTGCCAGCAGCCTAGCGGGGGGTTCCTACGAGCAGTACTTC.

This clone came up once. The chain links TRBV6-1 to TRBJ1-3; the D gene is possibly TRBD1 (6 bases). Trimming removed 4 bases from V and 3 bases from J, with 13 bases in between. The CDR3 loop spans 15 amino acids. Germline CDR1 and CDR2: MNHNS and SASEGT. CDR3 bases: TGTGCCAGCAGTGTACAGGGAGATTATGGAAACACCATATATTTT. Protein product: CASSVQGDYGNTIYF.

The rearrangement links TRBV10-1 to TRBJ1-1; TRBD1 agrees at 9 bases. Germline V gene data show CDR1 as WNHNN and CDR2 as SYGVQD (reference sequence). V was clipped by 2 bases and J by 7 bases; unmatched bases: 17. The CDR3 is 18 residues long. The CDR3 reads CASSEPTIPQGAPIEAFF. CDR3 DNA sequence: TGCGCCAGCAGTGAGCCTACAATCCCACAGGGGGCCCCCATTGAAGCTTTCTTT.

The V call is TRBV19, the J call TRBJ1-6, with a weak D call TRBD1 (6 bases). CDR1 is LNHDA, CDR2 SQIVND, per germline (reference sequence). This CDR3 has 15 residues. Trimming stripped 10 bases from V and 7 bases from J, with 20 bases between. CDR3 coding DNA: TGTGCCACCCGATATGGGCCCAGGGGAAATTCACCCCTCCACTTT. Encoded protein: CATRYGPRGNSPLHF.

CDR3 amino acids: CASSLGTGTREQYF. The CDR3 DNA follows: TGTGCCAGCAGCTTAGGGACAGGGACCCGCGAGCAGTACTTC. The J gene is TRBJ2-7, the V gene TRBV7-6; TRBD1 matches 8 bases. Germline lookup yields CDR1 SGHVS and CDR2 FNYEAQ. V lost 1 base and J lost 6; bases outside the gene matches: 5. The CDR3 length is 14 residues.

This rearrangement joins TRBV6-1 to TRBJ1-1, with D possibly being TRBD1 (6 bases). There are 14 residues in the CDR3. Trimming took off 6 bases at V and 0 bases at J, with 11 bases between the two ends. Germline-derived CDR1 and CDR2 are MNHNS and SASEGT. The CDR3 protein is CASSLRTVNTEAFF. The CDR3 region has the DNA TGTGCCAGCAGCCTCAGGACAGTGAACACTGAAGCTTTCTTT.

This clone has just one count. V gene TRBV7-3 combines with J gene TRBJ2-1; the D gene is possibly TRBD2 (6 bases). V dropped 4 bases and J dropped 7 bases, with 14 bases sitting between them. From germline, CDR1 is SGHTA and CDR2 FQGTGA. This CDR3 is built from 14 residues. CDR3 protein: CASSSRTTANEQFF. CDR3 bases: TGTGCCAGCAGCTCACGGACTACAGCAAATGAGCAGTTCTTC. Based on the CDR3 plus reference TRBV7-3 and TRBJ2-1, the full variable domain is GAGVSQTPSNKVTEKGKYVELRCDPISGHTALYWYRQSLGQGPEFLIYFQGTGAADDSGLPNDRFFAVRPEGSVSTLKIQRTERGDSAVYLCASSSRTTANEQFFGPGTRLTVL.

V is TRBV9 and J is TRBJ1-4; TRBD1 might be the D (5 bases). CDR1 is SGDLS and CDR2 is YYNGEE in the germline V gene. V lost 3 bases, J lost 8 bases, and 11 bases lay in between. The CDR3 loop spans 13 amino acids. CDR3 region: CASSGGLGEKLFF. The CDR3 DNA follows: TGTGCCAGCAGCGGGGGACTGGGGGAAAAACTGTTTTTT.

The rearrangement uses TRBV27 and TRBJ2-2; possible D gene TRBD1, 6 bases. With 1 base removed from V and 7 bases from J, the gap between germline ends came to 10 bases. The germline CDR1 and CDR2 sequences are MNHEY and SMNVEV (reference sequence). The CDR3 is made up of 14 amino acids. This CDR3 reads CASSLFQGNGELFF. CDR3 DNA sequence: TGTGCCAGCAGTTTATTCCAGGGGAACGGGGAGCTGTTTTTT.

The chain combines TRBV4-2 with TRBJ2-1; D is possibly TRBD2 (5 bases). The V end was cut by 4 bases, the J end by 6 bases, with 16 bases between. The V gene's germline CDR1 is LGHNA and CDR2 YNFKEQ. The CDR3 runs 15 residues. CDR3 in DNA: TGTGCCAGCAGCCGGGGAGAAGGACCCTCCAATGAGCAGTTCTTC. Its protein product is CASSRGEGPSNEQFF.

J is TRBJ2-7 and V is TRBV6-6; 11 nucleotides match TRBD2. With 2 bases clipped from V and 0 bases from J, the junction kept 3 bases outside the gene matches. CDR1 and CDR2 from the germline V gene are MNHNY and SVGAGI (reference sequence). The CDR3 contains 16 residues. The CDR3 DNA is TGTGCCAGCAGTTACCCCCTAGCGGGAGGCTCCTACGAGCAGTACTTC. It translates to CASSYPLAGGSYEQYF.

The DNA for the CDR3 is TGTGCCATCAGGGCGACAGGGGAAAAGGCGAACACCGGGGAGCTGTTTTTT. Translation: CAIRATGEKANTGELFF. The J gene is TRBJ2-2, the V gene TRBV10-3; 8 positions match TRBD1. The CDR3 has 17 residues. The V segment lost 6 bases and the J segment 0 bases; nucleotides outside the gene matches: 9. Germline CDR1 reads ENHRY; CDR2 reads SYGVKD.

This chain joins TRBV9 and TRBJ2-7, with D maybe TRBD2 (5 bases). The CDR3 covers 12 residues. CDR1 and CDR2 from the germline V gene are SGDLS and YYNGEE. The ends were cut back, 0 bases at V and 5 bases at J, with 6 bases in the middle. The CDR3 reads CASSVGGDEQYF. The CDR3 DNA reads as TGTGCCAGCAGCGTAGGGGGAGACGAGCAGTACTTC.

This chain links TRBV2 with TRBJ1-5; TRBD1 aligns across 11 bases. Germline CDR1 and CDR2: SNHLY and FYNNEI. The V segment lost 9 bases and the J segment 6 bases; nucleotides outside the gene matches: 7. The CDR3 has 14 amino acids. The CDR3 sequence is CASSGQGDIQPQHF. The CDR3 bases are TGTGCCAGTTCGGGACAGGGGGATATTCAGCCCCAGCATTTT.

This clone was seen a handful of times. This chain joins TRBV18 and TRBJ2-2; D is unresolved. Per germline, CDR1 KGHSH and CDR2 LQKENI. Trimming took 3 bases from V and 3 from J, leaving 8 bases between them. This CDR3 contains 14 residues. The CDR3 nucleotides read TGTGCCAGCTCACCCTACGTGTACACCGGGGAGCTGTTTTTT. Residues: CASSPYVYTGELFF.

The genes are TRBV7-3 and TRBJ2-2, with 15 nucleotides matching TRBD2. Germline lookup yields CDR1 SGHTA and CDR2 FQGTGA. The CDR3 runs to 17 residues. Trimming removed 3 bases from V and 2 bases from J; junction bases left unmatched: 1. As DNA, the CDR3 is TGTGCCAGCAGCTTGGGACTAGCGGGAGGAAACACCGGGGAGCTGTTTTTT. Residues: CASSLGLAGGNTGELFF. The full variable domain, rest sourced from reference TRBV7-3 and TRBJ2-2, is GAGVSQTPSNKVTEKGKYVELRCDPISGHTALYWYRQSLGQGPEFLIYFQGTGAADDSGLPNDRFFAVRPEGSVSTLKIQRTERGDSAVYLCASSLGLAGGNTGELFFGEGSRLTVL.

This clone has just a few counts. The chain recombines TRBV7-9 with TRBJ2-7; a weak D match, TRBD1 (5 bases). The CDR3 consists of 15 residues. CDR1 is SEHNR and CDR2 is FQNEAQ in the germline V gene (reference sequence). V was shortened by 2 bases and J by 3 bases, with 14 bases between the two germline ends. The CDR3 nucleotides read TGTGCCAGCAGCTTACTTGACAGCTCTAGCTACGAGCAGTACTTC. Protein sequence: CASSLLDSSSYEQYF.

The CDR3 loop reads CASSRVASSYNEQFF. In DNA, the CDR3 is TGTGCCAGCAGTCGGGTCGCCAGCTCCTACAATGAGCAGTTCTTC. This chain connects TRBV2 to TRBJ2-1; D unresolved. Deletions cut 5 bases from V and 0 bases from J, with 11 bases between. CDR3 length equals 15 residues. CDR1 and CDR2 from the germline V gene are SNHLY and FYNNEI.

This clone is a singleton in its sample. This chain uses TRBV10-3 with TRBJ2-1, with 8 bases fitting TRBD1. Unmatched junction bases numbered 11, after V lost 4 bases and J lost 6 bases. Germline CDR1 and CDR2: ENHRY and SYGVKD. The CDR3 length is 16 residues. The DNA of the CDR3 is TGTGCCATCAGTGCCGCGAGGCAGGGGGCCGGCAATGAGCAGTTCTTC. It encodes CAISAARQGAGNEQFF.

This clone was recorded a few times. The chain joins TRBV6-5 to TRBJ2-3; D gene ambiguous. The CDR3 sequence is 14 residues long. The V end was cut by 9 bases, the J end by 2 bases, with 15 bases between. Looked up from germline, CDR1 is MNHEY and CDR2 is SVGAGI. The CDR3 here is CARVHSPITDTQYF. The CDR3 DNA reads as TGTGCCAGAGTCCACTCCCCCATCACAGATACGCAGTATTTT.

This clone was recorded only once. The chain carries TRBV5-1 and TRBJ2-1, with TRBD2 matching over 7 bases. The germline V gene encodes CDR1 SGHRS and CDR2 YFSETQ. V shed 0 bases and J 6 bases; nucleotides not matched to a gene: 6. The CDR3 runs to 15 residues. CDR3 region: CASSLVGIAGNEQFF. The CDR3 nucleotides are TGCGCCAGCAGCTTGGTTGGCATAGCGGGCAATGAGCAGTTCTTC.